Below are 21 T cell receptor beta chains sequenced from a single sample in a study of T-cell reconstitution after alpha-beta-depleted transplantation in children. A library of TCRbeta sequences, prepared with unique molecular identifiers, was generated. TCRdb independently ran MiXCR on the PCR reads; one entry per CDR3 protein. The sample shows approximately 640,000 distinct CDR3 sequences, approximately 15% of them seen only once. This material consisted of PBMCs from the stem cell graft donor, taken from the stem cell graft. The receptors were sampled from a human donor who donated a stem cell graft to a child with acute myeloid leukemia.

The V gene is TRBV28, the J gene TRBJ2-3; no firm D call. CDR3 length: 13 residues. Germline lookup yields CDR1 MDHEN and CDR2 SYDVKM. V was cut by 8 bases and J by 4 bases, with 13 bases left in between. The CDR3 nucleotides read TGTGCCAGCTCCCCCCAAGTGCCAGATACGCAGTATTTT. This translates into CASSPQVPDTQYF.

This clonotype is a singleton in its sample. This chain uses TRBV4-2 with TRBJ2-1, with D tentatively TRBD1 (5 bases). Trimming pared 4 bases from V and 0 bases from J, leaving 16 bases between. The CDR3 is made up of 17 amino acids. The germline V gene has CDR1 LGHNA and CDR2 YNFKEQ. The chain's CDR3 is CASSPMDISSSYNEQFF. The CDR3 bases are TGTGCCAGCAGCCCCATGGACATCTCAAGCTCCTACAATGAGCAGTTCTTC.

This clonotype was found many times. The chain joins TRBV29-1 to TRBJ1-2, with a weak D call TRBD1 (6 bases). V shed 6 bases and J shed 6 bases, with 23 bases lying between them. This CDR3 spans 15 amino acids. Germline assignment: CDR1 SQVTM and CDR2 ANQGSEA. Here the CDR3 reads CSVRTAQGYPHGYTF. The DNA for the CDR3 is TGCAGCGTCCGGACAGCCCAGGGGTACCCTCATGGCTACACCTTC.

This clonotype has a handful of counts. The rearrangement links TRBV27 to TRBJ1-1; D remains unclear. Trimming left V 2 bases short and J 4 bases short, with 8 bases between. Germline values: CDR1 MNHEY, CDR2 SMNVEV (reference sequence). The CDR3 consists of 13 residues. The DNA of the CDR3 is TGTGCCAGCAGTTTAACCGAGGGCACTGAAGCTTTCTTT. Amino acid sequence: CASSLTEGTEAFF.

The gene calls are TRBV24-1 and TRBJ2-1, with 8 bases aligning to TRBD2. The CDR3 runs to 17 residues. Trimming removed 9 bases from V and 5 bases from J; junction bases left unmatched: 17. CDR1 is KGHDR, CDR2 SFDVKD, per germline. The CDR3 spells CATRRSGGPQVNNEQFF. For the CDR3, the DNA is TGTGCCACCCGACGGAGCGGGGGACCTCAGGTCAACAATGAGCAGTTCTTC.

This clonotype has a count of ten or more. The chain combines TRBV25-1 with TRBJ1-5; D is unclear. The CDR3 runs 14 residues. Germline assignment: CDR1 MGHDK and CDR2 SYGVNS. Trimming removed 0 bases from V and 4 bases from J, with 7 bases in between. This CDR3 reads CASSEYTANQPQHF. The DNA of the CDR3 is TGTGCCAGCAGTGAATACACAGCAAATCAGCCCCAGCATTTT.

This clonotype has just a few counts. The chain links TRBV13 to TRBJ1-3, with 7 bases lining up with TRBD1. The V segment lost 8 bases and the J segment 2 bases; nucleotides outside the gene matches: 9. The CDR3 totals 15 residues. Germline V gives CDR1 PRHDT, CDR2 FYEKMQ (reference sequence). CDR3 sequence reads: CASSDREAPGNTIYF. The CDR3 nucleotides read TGTGCCAGCTCTGACAGGGAAGCTCCTGGAAACACCATATATTTT.

The V call is TRBV20-1, the J call TRBJ2-5; unclear D gene. CDR1 and CDR2 from the germline V gene are DFQATT and SNEGSKA (reference sequence). The CDR3 length is 10 residues. Trimming took 6 bases from V and 5 from J, leaving 7 bases between them. CDR3 sequence (DNA): TGCAGTGCCTTTTGGGAGACCCAGTACTTC. Residues: CSAFWETQYF.

This clonotype came up a few times. This chain links TRBV5-6 with TRBJ1-4, with unresolved D. The CDR3 is made up of 15 amino acids. CDR1 and CDR2 from the germline V gene are SGHDT and YYEEEE. Trimming stripped 1 base from V and 8 bases from J, with 15 bases between. The CDR3 coding sequence is TGTGCCAGCAGCTTGTGGGAACCAAAGGTGGAAAAACTGTTTTTT. Translation: CASSLWEPKVEKLFF.

The table lists this clonotype with many counts. The chain joins TRBV6-5 to TRBJ2-2; no clear D. CDR1 and CDR2 (germline): MNHEY, SVGAGI. The CDR3 is 14 amino acids. Trimming removed 0 bases from V and 7 bases from J, with 9 bases in between. The CDR3 DNA reads TGTGCCAGCAGTTACTCGCCGGGTATCGGGGAGCTGTTTTTT. The encoded protein is CASSYSPGIGELFF.

In this sample, this clonotype turned up a few times. V and J are TRBV29-1 and TRBJ1-1, with unresolved D. The germline V gene encodes CDR1 SQVTM and CDR2 ANQGSEA. Trimming removed 4 bases at V and 4 bases at J, with 13 bases between. This CDR3 region has 13 residues. CDR3: CSVGEGEGTEAFF. As DNA, the CDR3 is TGCAGCGTTGGGGAAGGAGAGGGCACTGAAGCTTTCTTT.

This clonotype was observed at least ten times. This rearrangement joins TRBV10-3 to TRBJ2-3; the D gene is possibly TRBD1 (6 bases). V lost 5 bases and J lost 6, with 15 bases in between. CDR1 and CDR2 from the germline V gene are ENHRY and SYGVKD. CDR3 length: 14 residues. CDR3 in DNA: TGTGCCATCAGTCACCCTCTAACAGGGGATACGCAGTATTTT. This codes for CAISHPLTGDTQYF.

A few counts support this clonotype. This chain's CDR3 is CASSLEGVRSGGANVLTF. As DNA, the CDR3 is TGTGCCAGCAGCTTAGAAGGCGTGAGGAGCGGTGGGGCCAACGTCCTGACTTTC. The chain carries TRBV11-2 and TRBJ2-6, with a tentative D call TRBD2 (5 bases). With 0 bases removed from V and 3 bases from J, the gap between germline ends came to 15 bases. CDR3 length: 18 amino acids. Germline CDR1 and CDR2: SGHAT and FQNNGV. Variable domain in full (rest from reference TRBV11-2 and TRBJ2-6): EAGVAQSPRYKIIEKRQSVAFWCNPISGHATLYWYQQILGQGPKLLIQFQNNGVVDDSQLPKDRFSAERLKGVDSTLKIQPAKLEDSAVYLCASSLEGVRSGGANVLTFGAGSRLTVL.

This rearrangement joins TRBV4-2 to TRBJ1-3; D possibly corresponds to TRBD1 (5 bases). CDR3 length equals 16 residues. V lost 0 bases and J 0 bases, leaving 9 bases between the germline ends. CDR1 is LGHNA and CDR2 is YNFKEQ in the germline V gene. The CDR3: CASSQDGASSGNTIYF. For the CDR3, the DNA is TGTGCCAGCAGCCAAGACGGGGCCTCCTCTGGAAACACCATATATTTT.

Remarks on this clonotype: It may be a read error: a sequence one base away is much more abundant. The chain carries TRBV20-1 and TRBJ2-2; no reliable D call. CDR1 is DFQATT and CDR2 is SNEGSKA in the germline V gene (reference sequence). The CDR3 loop spans 12 amino acids. Between the trimmed V and J ends, which lost 4 bases and 9 bases, there was a span of 12 bases. The CDR3: CSATRPPRELFF. The CDR3 bases are TGCAGTGCTACCAGACCGCCCAGGGAGCTGTTTTTT.

The V and J genes are TRBV7-2 and TRBJ2-7; a possible D gene is TRBD2 (6 bases). The CDR3 has 15 amino acids. Germline V CDR1 and CDR2: SGHTA, FQGNSA. V lost 2 bases, J lost 3 bases, and 14 bases lay in between. CDR3 nucleotides: TGTGCCAGCAGCTTATGGGGCGGGGCAAACTACGAGCAGTACTTC. As protein: CASSLWGGANYEQYF. The variable domain in full, completed from reference TRBV7-2 and TRBJ2-7, reads GAGVSQSPSNKVTEKGKDVELRCDPISGHTALYWYRQSLGQGLEFLIYFQGNSAPDKSGLPSDRFSAERTGGSVSTLTIQRTQQEDSAVYLCASSLWGGANYEQYFGPGTRLTVT.

Concerning this clonotype itself: This may stem from a read error, because a much larger clone lies one nucleotide away. V gene TRBV29-1 combines with J gene TRBJ2-5; tentative D call: TRBD1 (5 bases). The CDR3 is 13 residues long. Looked up from germline, CDR1 is SQVTM and CDR2 is ANQGSEA. V lost 6 bases and J 4 bases, leaving 15 bases between the germline ends. The CDR3 bases are TGCAGCGTCGAACGGACAAGGGGAGAGACCCAGTACTTC. Translating it yields CSVERTRGETQYF. The complete variable domain, with remaining parts taken from reference TRBV29-1 and TRBJ2-5, reads SAVISQKPSRDICQRGTSLTIQCQVDSQVTMMFWYRQQPGQSLTLIATANQGSEATYESGFVIDKFPISRPNLTFSTLTVSNMSPEDSSIYLCSVERTRGETQYFGPGTRLLVL.

The CDR3 bases are TGTGCCAGCACCAGGGTGAACACTGAAGCTTTCTTT. Amino acid sequence: CASTRVNTEAFF. This chain links TRBV27 with TRBJ1-1; maybe TRBD1 (5 bases). V was cut by 7 bases and J by 0 bases, with 6 bases left in between. CDR3 length: 12 residues. Per the germline V gene, CDR1 is MNHEY and CDR2 is SMNVEV (reference sequence).

This rearrangement joins TRBV12-3 or TRBV12-4 to TRBJ1-3; D unclear. CDR3 size: 15 residues. V lost 10 bases and J lost 0, with 16 bases in between. CDR3 coding DNA: TGTGCCACCAAAGCTCAGGCCCTCTCTGGAAACACCATATATTTT. This encodes CATKAQALSGNTIYF.

The V gene is TRBV7-2, the J gene TRBJ2-7, with 9 nucleotides matching TRBD1. Germline trimming cut 5 bases from V and 2 bases from J; bases unmatched to any gene: 7. The length of the CDR3 is 15 residues. CDR1 and CDR2 from the germline V gene are SGHTA and FQGNSA. The CDR3 sequence is CASSTGTGNPYEQYF. The CDR3 DNA sequence: TGTGCCAGCAGCACCGGGACAGGGAATCCCTACGAGCAGTACTTC.

This clonotype was counted at least ten times. The CDR3 coding sequence is TGCAGTGCTAGAGTTTGGACTACTACTAGCACAGATACGCAGTATTTT. It encodes CSARVWTTTSTDTQYF. The chain employs TRBV20-1 and TRBJ2-3; a possible D gene is TRBD2 (6 bases). Germline V gene lookup returns CDR1 DFQATT and CDR2 SNEGSKA (reference sequence). This CDR3 spans 16 amino acids. Deletions cut 1 base from V and 0 bases from J, with 14 bases between.